This passage covers 14 T cell receptor beta chains from one sample sequenced in a study of T cells in Graves' hyperthyroidism and ophthalmopathy. Amplification of TCR beta CDR3 regions was performed using RNA transcripts as template. HTBI primers drove first-round RT-PCR of the TCR CDR3. TCRdb re-called the multiplex PCR reads with MiXCR, one entry per CDR3 protein. The data contain 600,000 to 700,000 distinct CDR3 sequences, approximately 42% of them singletons. Sample: peripheral blood or thyroid tissue (not recorded which). The source of these receptors is an adult man with Graves' disease, either hyperthyroidism or ophthalmopathy (not recorded which).

As concerns this clonotype: A much more abundant neighbour one base away suggests this may be a read error. This chain connects TRBV7-8 to TRBJ2-7; D not certain. CDR1 is SGHVS and CDR2 is FQNEAQ in the germline V gene. The V end was cut by 7 bases, the J end by 3 bases, with 13 bases between. The CDR3 totals 13 residues. CDR3 sequence: CASTRLSGYEQYF. CDR3 DNA: TGTGCCAGCACCCGATTGTCCGGCTACGAGCAGTACTTC.

The V and J genes are TRBV24-1 and TRBJ2-5, with D maybe TRBD2 (5 bases). Germline V gene sequence: CDR1 KGHDR, CDR2 SFDVKD. CDR3 length equals 14 residues. V dropped 4 bases and J dropped 2 bases, with 10 bases sitting between them. CDR3 DNA: TGTGCCACCAGTGACGGAGGAGATCAAGAGACCCAGTACTTC. It codes for CATSDGGDQETQYF.

Ten or more counts support this clonotype. The chain recombines TRBV7-8 with TRBJ2-6; a possible D gene is TRBD1 (5 bases). Trimming left V 1 base short and J 2 bases short, with 15 bases between. The V gene's germline CDR1 is SGHVS and CDR2 FQNEAQ. CDR3 size: 18 residues. The CDR3 coding sequence is TGTGCCAGCAGCTTAGTTCCAGGGAAATCTCCTGGGGCCAACGTCCTGACTTTC. This gives the protein CASSLVPGKSPGANVLTF.

The rearrangement links TRBV14 to TRBJ2-7; 10 bases match TRBD1. The germline gives CDR1 SGHDN, CDR2 FVKESK. The V segment lost 4 bases and the J segment 6 bases; nucleotides outside the gene matches: 3. This CDR3 has 13 residues. The CDR3 nucleotides read TGTGCCAGCAGCCCTTGGACAGGGGGCGAGCAGTACTTC. The encoded protein is CASSPWTGGEQYF.

V gene TRBV7-9 combines with J gene TRBJ2-7; the D call may be TRBD1 or TRBD2 (5 bases each). This CDR3 has 15 amino acids. The germline CDR1 and CDR2 sequences are SEHNR and FQNEAQ (reference sequence). The V and J ends lost 6 bases and 7 bases respectively, with 22 bases between them. The CDR3 DNA follows: TGTGCCAGCAGTGAAGTGGGGACCACGCAAGGGGAGCAGTACTTC. Translating gives CASSEVGTTQGEQYF. The full variable domain, rest sourced from reference TRBV7-9 and TRBJ2-7, is DTGVSQNPRHKITKRGQNVTFRCDPISEHNRLYWYRQTLGQGPEFLTYFQNEAQLEKSRLLSDRFSAERPKGSFSTLEIQRTEQGDSAMYLCASSEVGTTQGEQYFGPGTRLTVT.

This clonotype was counted between two and nine times. Germline and junction disagree at one end, which may indicate a read error. V usage is TRBV20-1 and J usage is TRBJ2-5; perhaps TRBD1 as D (6 bases). This CDR3 spans 11 amino acids. The germline gives CDR1 DFQATT, CDR2 SNEGSKA (reference sequence). CDR3 bases: TGCAATGCTAGTACAGGGGAGACCCAGTACTTC. Amino acids: CNASTGETQYF.

This clonotype showed up many times. The chain employs TRBV19 and TRBJ1-5, with TRBD1 identical over 7 bases. Trimming took 10 bases from V and 0 from J; bases not matched to a gene: 9. The length of the CDR3 is 15 residues. In germline, CDR1 is LNHDA, CDR2 SQIVND (reference sequence). CDR3 DNA: TGTGCCACACAGGGACAGCGTTATAGCAATCAGCCCCAGCATTTT. It translates to CATQGQRYSNQPQHF.

The chain links TRBV4-2 to TRBJ2-5, with TRBD2 matching 14 bases. This CDR3 region has 22 residues. V gave up 4 bases and J gave up 1 base; unmatched junction bases: 20. Germline CDR1 and CDR2: LGHNA and YNFKEQ. CDR3 residues: CASSPTFKVGTSGRVRQETQYF. The CDR3 bases are TGTGCCAGCAGCCCTACCTTCAAGGTTGGGACTAGCGGGAGAGTTCGCCAAGAGACCCAGTACTTC.

This chain uses TRBV25-1 with TRBJ2-5; maybe TRBD1 (6 bases). V was trimmed by 6 bases and J by 2 bases, leaving 19 bases between them. The CDR3 spans 16 residues. Germline values: CDR1 MGHDK, CDR2 SYGVNS. This CDR3 is CASSSLIGRGQETQYF. For the CDR3, the DNA is TGTGCCAGCAGCTCCTTGATAGGCAGGGGACAAGAGACCCAGTACTTC.

Regarding this clonotype: A read error is possible here, since a much larger clone lies one base away. This rearrangement joins TRBV2 to TRBJ1-1, with a weak D call TRBD1 (5 bases). The V and J ends lost 3 bases and 8 bases respectively, with 22 bases between them. Germline values: CDR1 SNHLY, CDR2 FYNNEI. CDR3 size: 16 residues. The CDR3 sequence: CASSERRGRGKTEAFF. CDR3 sequence (DNA): TGTGCCAGCAGTGAGAGGAGGGGACGGGGGAAAACAGAAGCTTTCTTT.

Turning to this clonotype: The junction does not match germline at one end; this may be a read error. The V gene is TRBV6-1, the J gene TRBJ1-2; D might be TRBD1 (6 bases). This CDR3 is 12 amino acids long. CDR1 and CDR2 (germline): MNHNS, SASEGT. CDR3 coding DNA: TGTGCCAGCAGAGCCGACAGGTCGGGCTACGCCTTC. Translation gives CASRADRSGYAF.

V usage is TRBV9 and J usage is TRBJ1-1; perhaps TRBD1 as D (5 bases). This CDR3 is built from 15 residues. Germline V gene sequence: CDR1 SGDLS, CDR2 YYNGEE. V was trimmed by 4 bases and J by 3 bases, leaving 16 bases between them. CDR3 nucleotide sequence: TGTGCCAGCAGCCAAGTGGGGCTGGGAGACACTGAAGCTTTCTTT. This codes for CASSQVGLGDTEAFF. Full variable domain (outside the CDR3, taken from reference TRBV9 and TRBJ1-1): DSGVTQTPKHLITATGQRVTLRCSPRSGDLSVYWYQQSLDQGLQFLIQYYNGEERAKGNILERFSAQQFPDLHSELNLSSLELGDSALYFCASSQVGLGDTEAFFGQGTRLTVV.

The V call is TRBV7-2, the J call TRBJ1-3; possible D gene TRBD1, 5 bases. The CDR3 is 16 residues long. Per the germline V gene, CDR1 is SGHTA and CDR2 is FQGNSA. Trimming removed 4 bases from V and 0 bases from J, with 13 bases in between. CDR3 nucleotide sequence: TGTGCCAGCAGCTCCCCGGGGGTCCGCTCTGGAAACACCATATATTTT. Encoded protein: CASSSPGVRSGNTIYF.

This clonotype has only one observation. Relative to the germline gene, one junction end is altered; a read error may explain this. The chain is built from TRBV13 and TRBJ2-5; possible D gene TRBD1, 6 bases. The CDR3 length is 13 residues. Germline V CDR1 and CDR2: PRHDT, FYEKMQ (reference sequence). Here the CDR3 DNA reads TGTGCCGGCAGCCTCACAGGGATGGAGACCCAGTACTTC. This translates into CAGSLTGMETQYF.